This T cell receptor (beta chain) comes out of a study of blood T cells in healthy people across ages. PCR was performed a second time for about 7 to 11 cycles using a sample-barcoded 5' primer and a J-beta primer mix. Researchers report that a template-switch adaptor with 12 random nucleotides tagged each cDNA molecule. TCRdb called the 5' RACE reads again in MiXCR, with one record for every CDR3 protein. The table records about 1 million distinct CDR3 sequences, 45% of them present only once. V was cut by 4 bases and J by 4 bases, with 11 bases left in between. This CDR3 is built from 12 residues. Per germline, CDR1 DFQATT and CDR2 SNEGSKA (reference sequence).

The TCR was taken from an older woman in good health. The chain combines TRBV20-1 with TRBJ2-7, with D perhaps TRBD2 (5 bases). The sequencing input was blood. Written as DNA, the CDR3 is TGCAGTGCTACCGGGATTTCGTACGAGCAGTACTTC. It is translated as CSATGISYEQYF.